The clone carrying this TCR beta chain showed up just a few times. The CDR3 runs to 14 residues. With 5 bases clipped from V and 7 bases from J, the junction kept 6 bases outside the gene matches. Germline assignment: CDR1 SEHNR and CDR2 FQNEAQ (reference sequence). How the authors handled the data: It was from reference gene primer amplification that nucleated cell counts were estimated. This table comes from immunoSEQ multiplex PCR, and its TCRdb copy is limited to in-frame clones, with some not included. Clonal size and the V and J genes are those of that table, whereas D and trimming came from the DNA. The sample contains roughly 100,000 clones, more than 80% of which appear only once. These data belong to a study of blood T cell repertoires in COVID-19. Study information: The origin of the acute and convalescent COVID-19 samples was the United States, Italy and Spain. PBMCs, B-cell-depleted T cells, or T cells were the source of the cDNA or gDNA that made up the material.

This chain connects TRBV7-9 to TRBJ2-2; 8 nucleotides agree with TRBD1. This receptor was identified in a woman aged 55-70 years with acute or convalescent COVID-19. Input material: peripheral blood. The CDR3 spells CASSPRGQGGELFF. The CDR3 nucleotides are TGTGCCAGCAGCCCCAGGGGGCAGGGCGGGGAGCTGTTTTTT.